The entry below gives a single T cell receptor beta chain sequence along with its context. The source of the sample is a study of CD8 T cells in Susac syndrome. RNA totalling 0.5 to 1 ug underwent reverse transcription with random hexamers. A single record per CDR3 protein comes from TCRdb applying MiXCR to the immunoSEQ multiplex PCR reads. Found here are 77,000 or so distinct CDR3 sequences, around 93% of them singletons; the top ten hold about 0.54%. The V end was cut by 3 bases, the J end by 2 bases, with 13 bases between. The CDR3 loop spans 14 amino acids. Per the germline V gene, CDR1 is DFQATT and CDR2 is SNEGSKA (reference sequence).

The sample was CD4+ T cells from PBMCs. The clonotype comes from a human donor with Susac syndrome. The rearrangement joins TRBV20-1 to TRBJ1-1; D gene unclear. CDR3 DNA sequence: TGCAGTGCTAGTAAGGGTCAGGTAAACACTGAAGCTTTCTTT. This gives the protein CSASKGQVNTEAFF.